What follows are 13 T cell receptor beta chains derived from one specimen sequenced in a study of OX40 agonist ivuxolimab in advanced cancers. Assay: immunoSEQ multiplex PCR; the TCRdb copy retains only in-frame clones and omits some. The table shows around 60,000 clones, with 75% to 85% occurring only once. The sample in question was CD4+ or CD8+ T cells sorted from blood, obtained in a trial of the OX40 agonist ivuxolimab. All receptors come from an adult with an advanced solid tumor such as melanoma, head and neck, liver or kidney cancer.

The rearrangement uses TRBV28 and TRBJ1-2, with D hard to call. The CDR3 covers 12 residues. V dropped 4 bases and J dropped 4 bases, with 7 bases sitting between them. From germline, CDR1 is MDHEN and CDR2 SYDVKM. The CDR3 protein is CASSSRSYGYTF. The CDR3 DNA is TGTGCCAGCAGTTCCAGGAGCTATGGCTACACCTTC.

The sample holds one count of this clone. The V and J genes are TRBV27 and TRBJ1-4, with a possible D match to TRBD1 (5 bases). The CDR3 has 14 amino acids. Deletions cut 6 bases from V and 8 bases from J, with 16 bases between. Per the germline V gene, CDR1 is MNHEY and CDR2 is SMNVEV (reference sequence). CDR3 residues: CASSRQREGEKLFF. The DNA of the CDR3 is TGTGCCAGCAGCCGACAGCGAGAAGGGGAAAAACTGTTTTTT.

V usage is TRBV7-3 and J usage is TRBJ2-3; 13 bases map to TRBD2. This CDR3 region has 18 residues. After removal of 5 bases from V and 1 base from J, the junction contained 9 bases not matched to a gene. Germline-derived CDR1 and CDR2 are SGHTA and FQGTGA. CDR3 coding DNA: TGTGCCAGCAGCCCTCCCCTTGGACTAGCGGGAGGCACAGATACGCAGTATTTT. The encoded protein is CASSPPLGLAGGTDTQYF.

The V gene is TRBV28, the J gene TRBJ1-5, with D possibly being TRBD1 (5 bases). The CDR3 spans 14 residues. V lost 6 bases and J lost 7, with 16 bases in between. Per the germline V gene, CDR1 is MDHEN and CDR2 is SYDVKM. The CDR3 region is CASSPPGGGQPQHF. For the CDR3, the DNA is TGTGCCAGCAGCCCGCCGGGGGGGGGACAGCCCCAGCATTTT.

V usage is TRBV6-5 and J usage is TRBJ1-1; the match to TRBD1 covers 8 bases. Germline trimming cut 7 bases from V and 6 bases from J; bases unmatched to any gene: 4. This CDR3 spans 12 amino acids. Germline CDR1 reads MNHEY; CDR2 reads SVGAGI. The CDR3 protein is CASKVDRAEAFF. The CDR3 nucleotides are TGTGCCAGCAAAGTGGACAGGGCTGAAGCTTTCTTT.

For this clone: The same CDR3 is also encoded by other DNA sequences in this sample. The rearrangement uses TRBV10-3 and TRBJ2-7; perhaps TRBD2 as D (5 bases). Trimming pared 3 bases from V and 1 base from J, leaving 10 bases between. This CDR3 is 14 amino acids long. Germline V gene lookup returns CDR1 ENHRY and CDR2 SYGVKD. CDR3 sequence: CAISESGSSYEQYF. The CDR3 DNA follows: TGTGCCATCAGTGAAAGTGGGAGTTCCTACGAGCAGTACTTC.

J is TRBJ2-1 and V is TRBV5-4; 8 bases are a match to TRBD2. Germline V gene data show CDR1 as SGHNT and CDR2 as YYREEE (reference sequence). This CDR3 contains 18 residues. With V trimmed by 2 bases and J by 0 bases, 10 bases remained unmatched. Here the CDR3 reads CASSFRAGVQSSYNEQFF. The CDR3 coding sequence is TGTGCCAGCAGCTTCCGAGCGGGGGTACAGAGCTCCTACAATGAGCAGTTCTTC.

V usage is TRBV7-6 and J usage is TRBJ1-6, with 10 bases identical to TRBD1. The germline V gene encodes CDR1 SGHVS and CDR2 FNYEAQ. Trimming removed 5 bases from V and 9 bases from J; junction bases left unmatched: 7. The CDR3 has 15 residues. DNA of the CDR3: TGTGCCAGCAGCCTAGAGACAGGGGGCAGTTCACCCCTCCACTTT. Amino acids: CASSLETGGSSPLHF.

The chain uses TRBV18 and TRBJ1-5; D ambiguous. The V gene's germline CDR1 is KGHSH and CDR2 LQKENI. Trimming removed 2 bases at V and 0 bases at J, with 8 bases between. The CDR3 contains 15 residues. In DNA form, the CDR3 reads TGTGCCAGCTCACCAACAGAGCATAGCAATCAGCCCCAGCATTTT. Protein: CASSPTEHSNQPQHF.

This chain uses TRBV30 with TRBJ2-3; D remains ambiguous. V was pared by 0 bases and J by 4 bases, with 8 bases between. There are 13 residues in the CDR3. Germline V gives CDR1 GTSNPN, CDR2 SVGIG (reference sequence). The CDR3 bases are TGTGCCTGGAGTGTAACAGCAGCAGATACGCAGTATTTT. It codes for CAWSVTAADTQYF.

This rearrangement joins TRBV6-5 to TRBJ2-3, with a tentative D call TRBD2 (6 bases). Trimming left V 2 bases short and J 4 bases short, with 16 bases between. Germline V lookup: CDR1 MNHEY, CDR2 SVGAGI. The CDR3 consists of 16 residues. The CDR3 spells CASSYATGELSDTQYF. In DNA form, the CDR3 reads TGTGCCAGCAGTTACGCGACGGGGGAATTGTCAGATACGCAGTATTTT.

J is TRBJ2-3 and V is TRBV27; TRBD2 matches 10 bases. Germline lookup yields CDR1 MNHEY and CDR2 SMNVEV (reference sequence). V was pared by 5 bases and J by 6 bases, with 5 bases of the junction left unmatched. This CDR3 contains 14 residues. This chain's CDR3 is CASSTLAGADTQYF. The CDR3 DNA is TGTGCCAGCAGTACTCTAGCGGGAGCCGATACGCAGTATTTT.

This chain connects TRBV28 to TRBJ1-5; 8 positions agree with TRBD1. CDR1 MDHEN and CDR2 SYDVKM come from the germline V gene. The CDR3 sequence is 15 residues long. The J segment lost 4 bases and the V segment lost 3 bases, leaving 5 bases of the junction unmatched. The CDR3 sequence: CASSFSRTGNQPQHF. The DNA of the CDR3 is TGTGCCAGCAGTTTCTCACGGACAGGGAATCAGCCCCAGCATTTT.